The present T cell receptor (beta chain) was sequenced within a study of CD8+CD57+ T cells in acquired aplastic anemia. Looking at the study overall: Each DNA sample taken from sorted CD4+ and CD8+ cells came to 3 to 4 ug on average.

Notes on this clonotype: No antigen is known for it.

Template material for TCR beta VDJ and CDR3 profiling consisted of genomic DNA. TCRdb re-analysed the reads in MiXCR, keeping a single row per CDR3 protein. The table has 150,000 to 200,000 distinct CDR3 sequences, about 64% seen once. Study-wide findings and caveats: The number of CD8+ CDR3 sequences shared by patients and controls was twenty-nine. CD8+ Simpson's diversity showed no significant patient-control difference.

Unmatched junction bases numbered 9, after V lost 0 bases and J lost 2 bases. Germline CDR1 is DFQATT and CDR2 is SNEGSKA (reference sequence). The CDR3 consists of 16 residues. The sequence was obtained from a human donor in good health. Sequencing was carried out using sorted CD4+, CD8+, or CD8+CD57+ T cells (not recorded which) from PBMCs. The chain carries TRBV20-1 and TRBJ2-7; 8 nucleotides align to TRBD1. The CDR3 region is CSARDVGTGRTYEQYF. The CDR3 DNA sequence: TGCAGTGCTAGAGATGTCGGGACAGGCCGGACCTACGAGCAGTACTTC.